What follows are 19 T cell receptor beta chains derived from one specimen sequenced in a study of tumor and adjacent non-tumor tissue in lung cancer. RNA was extracted from bulk tissue without any cell sorting. More than 3 cm separated this lung sample from the edge of the tumor. A modified ARM-PCR protocol with three rounds of nested PCR amplified TCRbeta. Using its own MiXCR run on the multiplex PCR reads, TCRdb lists one record per CDR3 protein. The data contain 75,000 to 80,000 distinct CDR3 sequences, less than 85% of them seen just once; the ten biggest clones take up 40%. Sequencing input: distant non-tumor lung tissue. The receptors here all came from a man aged 70 or older with non-small cell lung cancer.

A few counts support this clonotype. The gene calls are TRBV4-3 and TRBJ2-3, with D maybe TRBD2 (6 bases). The CDR3 loop spans 17 amino acids. Germline CDR1 and CDR2: LGHNA and YSLEER. The CDR3 here is CASSQDGPSVRTDTQYF. The CDR3 DNA reads TGCGCTAGTAGCCAAGATGGGCCTAGCGTGAGAACAGATACGCAGTATTTT.

Remarks on this clonotype: One end of the junction varies from germline; a read error may be responsible. This chain connects TRBV6-5 to TRBJ2-7, with D possibly matching TRBD1 (6 bases). The germline V gene has CDR1 MNHEY and CDR2 SVGAGI. This CDR3 comprises 18 residues. CDR3 in amino acids: CASSSLTTGTKLAYEKYF. The DNA of the CDR3 is TGTGCCAGCAGCTCACTAACTACCGGGACAAAACTCGCGTACGAGAAGTACTTC.

Comment on this clonotype: Since the CDR3 does not end with the conserved phenylalanine or tryptophan, this likely comes from a read error. The chain joins TRBV11-2 to TRBJ2-7; TRBD1 agrees at 8 bases. The CDR3 is 15 residues long. CDR1 and CDR2 from the germline V gene are SGHAT and FQNNGV. The V and J ends lost 1 base and 2 bases, in that order; junction bases with no gene match: 4. CDR3 in amino acids: CASSLGQGATYEQYC. The CDR3 coding sequence is TGTGCCAGCAGCTTAGGTCAGGGGGCCACCTACGAGCAGTACTGC.

As to this clonotype: The junction shows a germline mismatch at one end, possibly a read error. The chain carries TRBV29-1 and TRBJ2-5; a weak D match, TRBD1 (5 bases). CDR1 and CDR2 from the germline V gene are SQVTM and ANQGSEA. The CDR3 runs 16 residues. CDR3 region: CRAKPYLHTGQEAQYF. The CDR3 nucleotides read TGCAGGGCCAAGCCCTACCTCCATACAGGTCAAGAGGCCCAGTACTTC.

For this clonotype: The CDR3 ends on some other residue instead of the conserved phenylalanine or tryptophan, so this is likely a read error. V is TRBV5-5 and J is TRBJ1-2; 9 nucleotides agree with TRBD1. Germline V gene data show CDR1 as SGHKS and CDR2 as YYEKEE (reference sequence). The CDR3 is 16 amino acids. The CDR3, as DNA: TGTGCCAGCAGATTGGAATATCTGGGACAGGGCCGTGGCTACACCTGC. Residues: CASRLEYLGQGRGYTC.

To note about this clonotype: Sequence at one end of the junction differs from germline and may be a read error. The rearrangement joins TRBV11-2 to TRBJ2-1; a weak D match, TRBD1 (6 bases). The germline V gene encodes CDR1 SGHAT and CDR2 FQNNGV. The CDR3 extends over 14 amino acids. The CDR3 bases are TGTGTCAGCAGCTTACAGGGAGTAGCTGATGAGCAGTTCTTC. This encodes CVSSLQGVADEQFF.

As for this clonotype: This clone may be a read error of a much larger clone one base away. The CDR3 loop is CASSFNGGPDTQYF. The CDR3 DNA is TGTGCCAGCAGTTTTAATGGGGGCCCAGATACGCAGTATTTT. This chain joins TRBV6-5 and TRBJ2-3; D might be TRBD1 (6 bases). This CDR3 spans 14 amino acids. With 4 bases removed from V and 4 bases from J, the gap between germline ends came to 12 bases. Germline V gives CDR1 MNHEY, CDR2 SVGAGI.

A word on this clonotype: An end of the junction differs from the germline gene, which may be a read error. The chain joins TRBV7-9 to TRBJ1-5; D is unresolved. CDR3 size: 15 residues. From germline, CDR1 is SEHNR and CDR2 FQNEAQ (reference sequence). The CDR3 DNA follows: TGTGCCAGCAGCAAGAGCAACGGGTCCAATCAACCCCAGCATTTT. Protein: CASSKSNGSNQPQHF.

To note about this clonotype: Germline and junction disagree at one end, which may indicate a read error. The chain links TRBV29-1 to TRBJ1-2; no clear D gene. This CDR3 comprises 13 residues. Germline values: CDR1 SQVTM, CDR2 ANQGSEA. CDR3: CSVLQTGANGYTF. The CDR3, as DNA: TGTAGCGTTCTCCAGACGGGAGCCAATGGTTACACCTTC.

This clonotype came up a few times. With a much larger clone just one base away, this may be a read error. CDR3 in DNA: TGTGCCAGCAGTTTATCAGGGTCGGGGAACAATGAAGCTTTCTTT. Protein product: CASSLSGSGNNEAFF. The rearrangement uses TRBV12-3 or TRBV12-4 and TRBJ1-1, with a possible D match to TRBD1 (5 bases). The CDR3 contains 15 residues.

V is TRBV28 and J is TRBJ1-1, with unresolved D. V lost 6 bases to trimming and J lost 4 bases, with 15 bases between them. CDR3 length: 14 amino acids. Germline V gene lookup returns CDR1 MDHEN and CDR2 SYDVKM. CDR3 nucleotides: TGTGCCAGCAGGTCATCAGCGGAGGGCACTGAAGCTTTCTTT. Its protein is CASRSSAEGTEAFF.

The chain joins TRBV4-2 to TRBJ2-7; tentative D call: TRBD1 (6 bases). Germline V gene data show CDR1 as LGHNA and CDR2 as YNFKEQ. The CDR3 covers 14 residues. The V gene lost 11 bases and the J gene lost 5 bases, with 22 bases spanning the gap. The CDR3 here is CAGNQDTGIDEQYF. The CDR3 coding sequence is TGTGCCGGCAACCAAGATACAGGGATCGACGAGCAGTACTTC.

Concerning this clonotype itself: Compared with germline, one end of the junction differs, possibly owing to a read error. The V and J genes are TRBV11-3 and TRBJ1-2, with D perhaps matching TRBD1 (6 bases). This CDR3 spans 14 amino acids. CDR1 is SGHNT, CDR2 YENEEA, per germline. CDR3 amino acids: CASSHPDGLGGCIF. In DNA, the CDR3 is TGTGCCAGCAGCCACCCAGACGGGCTGGGGGGCTGCATCTTC.

On this clonotype itself: The conserved phenylalanine or tryptophan is not found at the CDR3 terminus, so this likely reflects a read error. This chain connects TRBV12-3 or TRBV12-4 to TRBJ2-1, with D possibly TRBD2 on 7 matching bases. This CDR3 region has 16 residues. V lost 5 bases and J lost 7, with 21 bases in between. CDR3 protein: CASSPTGGGHGNEQFL. The CDR3 DNA follows: TGTGCCAGCAGTCCCACTGGGGGGGGGCATGGGAATGAGCAGTTCCTC.

Points on this clonotype: A read error may produce the germline difference seen at one junction end. The chain combines TRBV5-4 with TRBJ2-1; D is ambiguous. CDR1 and CDR2 from the germline V gene are SGHNT and YYREEE (reference sequence). The CDR3 covers 15 residues. Written as DNA, the CDR3 is TGTGCCAGCAGAAGTGTACCCAGCTCCTACTATGAGCAGTTCTTC. As protein: CASRSVPSSYYEQFF. Full variable domain (remainder filled in from reference TRBV5-4 and TRBJ2-1): ETGVTQSPTHLIKTRGQQVTLRCSSQSGHNTVSWYQQALGQGPQFIFQYYREEENGRGNFPPRFSGLQFPNYSSELNVNALELDDSALYLCASRSVPSSYYEQFFGPGTRLTVL.

The chain recombines TRBV20-1 with TRBJ1-1; no clear D. The germline gives CDR1 DFQATT, CDR2 SNEGSKA (reference sequence). V lost 4 bases to trimming and J lost 1 base, with 16 bases between them. The CDR3 contains 15 residues. CDR3 residues: CSAIPSLQTNTEAFF. The CDR3 DNA sequence: TGCAGTGCTATCCCCTCCCTACAGACGAACACTGAAGCTTTCTTT.

A word on this clonotype: A much larger clone is a single base away; this may be a read error. The chain uses TRBV6-2 or TRBV6-3 and TRBJ2-1; D is undetermined. The V gene's germline CDR1 is MNHEY and CDR2 SVGEGT. V lost 5 bases and J lost 5, with 10 bases in between. The CDR3 length is 13 residues. CDR3 loop: CASSLEIHNEQFF. The CDR3 nucleotides are TGTGCCAGCAGTCTCGAGATACACAATGAGCAGTTCTTC.

Turning to this clonotype: A read error may produce the germline difference seen at one junction end. The CDR3 reads CASSPETSGTYEQYF. The CDR3 coding sequence is TGCGCCAGCAGCCCTGAGACTAGCGGAACCTACGAGCAGTATTTC. The chain carries TRBV4-1 and TRBJ2-7; 9 positions match TRBD2. The CDR3 extends over 15 amino acids. Germline V CDR1 and CDR2: MGHRA, YSYEKL.

The chain carries TRBV6-5 and TRBJ2-7; 11 positions match TRBD2. Trimming at V came to 6 bases and at J to 3 bases, leaving 7 bases not matched to a gene. The CDR3 totals 15 residues. Germline CDR1 reads MNHEY; CDR2 reads SVGAGI. The CDR3, as DNA: TGTGCCAGCAGAACAGGACTAGCGGGCAGCTACGAGCAGTACTTC. It is translated as CASRTGLAGSYEQYF.